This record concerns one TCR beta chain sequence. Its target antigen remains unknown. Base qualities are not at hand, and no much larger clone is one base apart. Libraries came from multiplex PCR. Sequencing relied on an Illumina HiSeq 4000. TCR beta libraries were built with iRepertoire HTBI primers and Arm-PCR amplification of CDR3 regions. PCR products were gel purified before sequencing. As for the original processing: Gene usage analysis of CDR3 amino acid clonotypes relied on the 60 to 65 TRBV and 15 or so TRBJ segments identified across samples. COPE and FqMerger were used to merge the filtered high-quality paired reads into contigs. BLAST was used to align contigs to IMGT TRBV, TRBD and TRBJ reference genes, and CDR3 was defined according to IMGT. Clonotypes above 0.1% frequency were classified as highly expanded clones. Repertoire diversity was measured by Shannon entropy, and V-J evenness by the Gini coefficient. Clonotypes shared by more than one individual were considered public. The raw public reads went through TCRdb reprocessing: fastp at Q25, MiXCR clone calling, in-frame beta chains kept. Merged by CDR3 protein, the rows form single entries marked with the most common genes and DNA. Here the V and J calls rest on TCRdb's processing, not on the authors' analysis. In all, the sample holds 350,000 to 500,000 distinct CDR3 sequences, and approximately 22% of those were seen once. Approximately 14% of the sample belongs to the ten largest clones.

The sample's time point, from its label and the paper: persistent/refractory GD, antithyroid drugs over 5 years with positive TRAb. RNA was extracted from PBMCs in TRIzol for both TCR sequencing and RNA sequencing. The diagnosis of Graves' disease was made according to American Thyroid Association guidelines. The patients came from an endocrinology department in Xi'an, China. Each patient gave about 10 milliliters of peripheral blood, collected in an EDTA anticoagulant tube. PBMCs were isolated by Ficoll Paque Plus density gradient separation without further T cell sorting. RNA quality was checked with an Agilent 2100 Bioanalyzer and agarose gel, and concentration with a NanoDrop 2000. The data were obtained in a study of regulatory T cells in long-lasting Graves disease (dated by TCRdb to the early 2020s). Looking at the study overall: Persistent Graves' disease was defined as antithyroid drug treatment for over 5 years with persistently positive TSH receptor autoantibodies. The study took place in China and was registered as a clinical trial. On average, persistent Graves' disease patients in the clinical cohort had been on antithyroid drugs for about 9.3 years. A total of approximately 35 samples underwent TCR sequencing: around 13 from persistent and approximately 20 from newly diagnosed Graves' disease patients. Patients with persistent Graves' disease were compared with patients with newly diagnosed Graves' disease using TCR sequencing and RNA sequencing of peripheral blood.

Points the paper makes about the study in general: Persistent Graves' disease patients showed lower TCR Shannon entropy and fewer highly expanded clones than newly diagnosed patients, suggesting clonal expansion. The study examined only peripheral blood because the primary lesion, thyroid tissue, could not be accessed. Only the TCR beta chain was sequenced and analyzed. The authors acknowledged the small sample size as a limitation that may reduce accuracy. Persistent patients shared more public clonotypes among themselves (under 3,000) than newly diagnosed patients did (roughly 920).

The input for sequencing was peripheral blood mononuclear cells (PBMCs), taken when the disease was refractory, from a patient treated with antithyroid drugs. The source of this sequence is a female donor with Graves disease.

The CDR3 loop reads CASSRQGKENTIYF. The DNA sequence is given as TGTGCCAGCAGCAGACAGGGCAAAGAAAACACCATATATTTT. The sequence links TRBV11-2 to TRBJ1-3; the central 7 bases match TRBD1. V and J are trimmed by 5 bases and 6 bases, and the gene matches miss 7 bases of the junction. CDR3 length: 14 amino acids, cysteine to phenylalanine. Just the 42-base CDR3 DNA is kept, in frame starting at base 1. The germline V gene specifies SGHAT as CDR1 and FQNNGV as CDR2.